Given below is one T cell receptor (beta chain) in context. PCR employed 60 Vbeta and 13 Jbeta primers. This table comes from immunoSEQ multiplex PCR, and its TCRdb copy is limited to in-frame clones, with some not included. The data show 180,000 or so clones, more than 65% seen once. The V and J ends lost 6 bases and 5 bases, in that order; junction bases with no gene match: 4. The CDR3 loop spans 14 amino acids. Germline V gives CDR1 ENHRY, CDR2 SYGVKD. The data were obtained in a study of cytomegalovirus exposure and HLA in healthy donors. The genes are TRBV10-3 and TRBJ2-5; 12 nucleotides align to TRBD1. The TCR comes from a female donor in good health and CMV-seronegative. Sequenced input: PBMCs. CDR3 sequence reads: CAISGTGGRETQYF. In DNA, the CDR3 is TGTGCCATCAGCGGGACAGGGGGCCGGGAGACCCAGTACTTC.